These T cell receptor beta chains were read from a single sample in a study of OX40 agonist ivuxolimab in advanced cancers. Sequencing used immunoSEQ multiplex PCR; TCRdb keeps in-frame clones, though not all of them. The repertoire includes roughly 53,000 clones, roughly nine tenths of them detected once, and about 5.1% sits in the top ten. The input for sequencing was CD4+ or CD8+ T cells sorted from blood, taken in a trial of the OX40 agonist ivuxolimab. Receptors were obtained from an adult with an advanced solid tumor such as melanoma, head and neck, liver or kidney cancer. Each CDR3 is given with its conserved first and last residue. Fields, in order: clone size, J gene, V gene, D gene, CDR3 protein, CDR3 DNA. A D gene is named only where the DNA matches it firmly. For some rows the clone size is stated as once, few or many, or as a class when expanded; others skip it.

NA | TRBJ2-1 | TRBV7-2 | NA | CASSLEASSYNEQFF | TGTGCCAGCAGCTTAGAAGCGAGCTCCTACAATGAGCAGTTCTTC
NA | TRBJ1-3 | TRBV29-1 | TRBD1 | CSVEGDRENTIYF | TGCAGCGTTGAGGGGGACAGGGAAAACACCATATATTTT
once | TRBJ2-1 | TRBV9 | NA | CASSVEQWGYNEQFF | TGTGCCAGCAGCGTAGAACAGTGGGGTTACAATGAGCAGTTCTTC
few | TRBJ1-5 | TRBV4-2 | NA | CASSQEWDQPQHF | TGTGCCAGCAGCCAAGAATGGGATCAGCCCCAGCATTTT
NA | TRBJ1-1 | TRBV9 | NA | CASSVAQTSEAFF | TGTGCCAGCAGCGTAGCACAGACGTCTGAAGCTTTCTTT
NA | TRBJ2-1 | TRBV2 | NA | CASSDDRTKSSEQFF | TGTGCCAGCAGTGACGACCGGACAAAATCGAGTGAGCAGTTCTTC
NA | TRBJ2-4 | TRBV11-3 | TRBD1 | CASSRTGLTKNIQYF | TGTGCCAGCAGCCGGACAGGACTCACCAAAAACATTCAGTACTTC
NA | TRBJ2-1 | TRBV2 | TRBD2 | CASSVTLAGGQRNEQFF | TGTGCCAGCAGCGTAACTCTAGCGGGGGGTCAGAGGAATGAGCAGTTCTTC
NA | TRBJ2-7 | TRBV5-5 | TRBD1 | CASSTGDRGDEQYF | TGTGCCAGCAGCACGGGGGACAGGGGTGACGAGCAGTACTTC
NA | TRBJ1-2 | TRBV30 | NA | CAWSVLPGDGYTF | TGTGCCTGGAGTGTACTCCCCGGGGACGGCTACACCTTC
NA | TRBJ1-6 | TRBV5-1 | NA | CASSLTGSSYNSPLHF | TGCGCCAGCAGCCTTACAGGGAGCTCCTATAATTCACCCCTCCACTTT
few | TRBJ1-2 | TRBV7-9 | NA | CASSLEQARYTF | TGTGCCAGCAGCTTAGAGCAGGCGCGCTACACCTTC
NA | TRBJ2-5 | TRBV6-1 | TRBD1 | CASSGQGSETQYF | TGTGCCAGCAGTGGACAGGGATCAGAGACCCAGTACTTC
NA | TRBJ2-2 | TRBV18 | TRBD1 | CASSPRTGTNTGELFF | TGTGCCAGCTCACCGAGGACAGGAACCAACACCGGGGAGCTGTTTTTT
NA | TRBJ1-5 | TRBV10-2 | TRBD1 | CASSVQGGNQPQHF | TGCGCCAGCAGTGTGCAGGGGGGCAATCAGCCCCAGCATTTT
NA | TRBJ1-2 | TRBV7-2 | NA | CASSLIGFNYGYTF | TGTGCCAGCAGCTTAATTGGGTTTAACTATGGCTACACCTTC
NA | TRBJ1-2 | TRBV19 | TRBD1 | CASRTRTGADYGYTF | TGTGCCAGCCGTACCCGGACAGGGGCAGACTATGGCTACACCTTC
NA | TRBJ1-2 | TRBV5-1 | NA | CASSLGGGSDGYTF | TGCGCCAGCAGCTTGGGAGGAGGGTCAGATGGCTACACCTTC
NA | TRBJ2-7 | TRBV10-3 | NA | CATEGGASYEQYF | TGTGCCACCGAGGGGGGGGCCTCCTACGAGCAGTACTTC
few | TRBJ1-2 | TRBV23-1 | TRBD1 | CASSRRTGGNGYTF | TGCGCCAGCAGTCGCCGGACAGGGGGGAACGGCTACACCTTC
NA | TRBJ2-7 | TRBV29-1 | NA | CSVGRDTYEQYF | TGCAGCGTGGGCCGGGACACCTACGAGCAGTACTTC
few | TRBJ2-7 | TRBV5-6 | TRBD2 | CASSLGGTSGTGNF | TGTGCCAGCAGCTTGGGGGGGACTAGCGGGACCGGAAACTTC
few | TRBJ1-2 | TRBV12-2 | NA | CASRPRDAGNYGYTF | TGTGCAAGTCGCCCGCGGGACGCAGGGAACTATGGCTACACCTTC
NA | TRBJ1-5 | TRBV19 | NA | CASSSSRGNQPQHF | TGTGCCAGTAGTTCGTCTCGGGGAAATCAGCCCCAGCATTTT
NA | TRBJ1-4 | TRBV2 | NA | CASRSQEKLFF | TGTGCCAGTCGGTCCCAGGAAAAACTGTTTTTT
NA | TRBJ2-4 | TRBV6-1 | NA | CASSEGTSSYIQYF | TGTGCCAGCAGTGAGGGGACTTCTAGCTACATTCAGTACTTC
few | TRBJ2-7 | TRBV4-1 | TRBD2 | CASSPTRTSGSTDEQYF | TGCGCCAGCAGCCCTACTAGGACTAGCGGGAGTACGGACGAGCAGTACTTC
NA | TRBJ1-4 | TRBV9 | TRBD1 | CASSETGFANEKLFF | TGTGCCAGCAGCGAGACAGGGTTCGCTAATGAAAAACTGTTTTTT
NA | TRBJ1-1 | TRBV10-3 | NA | CAISTGGTEAFF | TGTGCCATCAGTACAGGAGGCACTGAAGCTTTCTTT
once | TRBJ2-7 | TRBV4-2 | TRBD2 | CASSQEAWREGREQYF | TGTGCCAGCAGCCAAGAAGCATGGCGGGAGGGCCGCGAGCAGTACTTC
NA | TRBJ2-7 | TRBV11-3 | NA | CASSLGISSYEQYF | TGTGCCAGCAGCCTGGGTATCAGCTCCTACGAGCAGTACTTC
NA | TRBJ1-2 | TRBV9 | NA | CASSVGDTGYGYTF | TGTGCCAGCAGCGTAGGGGACACTGGCTATGGCTACACCTTC
once | TRBJ1-1 | TRBV6-1 | NA | CASSGQGEEAFF | TGTGCCAGCAGTGGGCAGGGTGAAGAAGCTTTCTTT
NA | TRBJ2-1 | TRBV4-2 | TRBD2 | CASSQDRSGRVAEQFF | TGTGCCAGCAGCCAAGATCGTAGCGGGAGGGTCGCTGAGCAGTTCTTC
NA | TRBJ2-5 | TRBV7-8 | TRBD2 | CASSLARLAGGRRETQYF | TGTGCCAGCAGCTTAGCGCGTCTAGCGGGGGGGAGGAGAGAGACCCAGTACTTC
NA | TRBJ2-3 | TRBV19 | TRBD2 | CASSGNSGGPSTDTQYF | TGTGCCAGTAGCGGGAATAGCGGGGGACCTAGCACAGATACGCAGTATTTT
NA | TRBJ2-3 | TRBV11-1 | NA | CASSQAGTDTQYF | TGTGCCAGCAGCCAAGCGGGCACAGATACGCAGTATTTT
NA | TRBJ2-7 | TRBV28 | TRBD1 | CASSFDRAPYEQYF | TGTGCCAGCAGTTTCGACAGGGCTCCCTACGAGCAGTACTTC
NA | TRBJ2-3 | TRBV9 | NA | CASSVGGQPKADTQYF | TGTGCCAGCAGCGTAGGGGGCCAACCGAAGGCAGATACGCAGTATTTT
NA | TRBJ1-2 | TRBV7-9 | NA | CASSFGPLTMSGYGYTF | TGTGCCAGCAGCTTTGGGCCTTTAACTATGAGTGGCTATGGCTACACCTTC
NA | TRBJ1-2 | TRBV29-1 | NA | CSVVGQPGGGYTF | TGCAGCGTTGTAGGACAGCCAGGAGGTGGCTACACCTTC
once | TRBJ1-1 | TRBV5-5 | NA | CASSATGRRTEAFF | TGTGCCAGCAGCGCTACAGGGCGGCGAACTGAAGCTTTCTTT
NA | TRBJ2-3 | TRBV10-3 | NA | CAISESRAGTTDTQYF | TGTGCCATCAGTGAGTCGAGAGCGGGGACAACAGATACGCAGTATTTT
NA | TRBJ2-3 | TRBV27 | TRBD2 | CASSHGGGPDTQYF | TGTGCCAGCTCTCATGGGGGAGGGCCAGATACGCAGTATTTT
NA | TRBJ2-2 | TRBV7-3 | NA | CASSLTSSSSRTGELFF | TGTGCCAGCAGCTTAACGTCCAGCTCTTCTCGGACCGGGGAGCTGTTTTTT
NA | TRBJ2-7 | TRBV5-6 | NA | CASSFTDYEQYF | TGTGCCAGCAGCTTCACAGACTACGAGCAGTACTTC
NA | TRBJ1-1 | TRBV7-9 | NA | CASSFQGSGTEAFF | TGTGCCAGCAGCTTTCAGGGGTCGGGCACTGAAGCTTTCTTT
once | TRBJ2-3 | TRBV6-4 | TRBD2 | CASSDRGGGATDTQYF | TGTGCCAGCAGTGACCGGGGCGGGGGGGCCACAGATACGCAGTATTTT
NA | TRBJ1-2 | TRBV28 | TRBD1 | CASSLTGGVSGYTF | TGTGCCAGCAGTTTAACAGGGGGGGTTTCGGGCTACACCTTC
NA | TRBJ1-2 | TRBV19 | NA | CASSWGHQANYGYTF | TGTGCCAGTAGTTGGGGACACCAAGCTAACTATGGCTACACCTTC
NA | TRBJ2-5 | TRBV6-1 | NA | CASRSTRSQETQYF | TGTGCCAGCAGGTCGACTAGGTCCCAAGAGACCCAGTACTTC
NA | TRBJ1-5 | TRBV5-8 | TRBD1 | CASSEGANSNQPQHF | TGTGCCAGCAGCGAGGGGGCGAATAGCAATCAGCCCCAGCATTTT
NA | TRBJ1-2 | TRBV5-1 | NA | CASSLGPNYGYTF | TGCGCCAGCAGCTTAGGGCCTAACTATGGCTACACCTTC
NA | TRBJ2-2 | TRBV9 | NA | CASSVDSWGRAGELFF | TGTGCCAGCAGCGTAGATTCTTGGGGGCGGGCCGGGGAGCTGTTTTTT
NA | TRBJ1-1 | TRBV29-1 | NA | CSVDPPPEAFF | TGCAGCGTTGATCCCCCACCTGAAGCTTTCTTT
once | TRBJ2-5 | TRBV11-3 | TRBD2 | CASSSLTGRWETQYF | TGTGCCAGCAGCTCCCTTACCGGGAGGTGGGAGACCCAGTACTTC
NA | TRBJ1-3 | TRBV5-8 | NA | CASSLGAEDGNTIYF | TGTGCCAGCAGCTTGGGGGCGGAAGATGGAAACACCATATATTTT
NA | TRBJ2-7 | TRBV5-1 | TRBD2 | CASRPPGLAIYEQYF | TGCGCCAGCAGGCCTCCGGGACTAGCGATATACGAGCAGTACTTC
NA | TRBJ2-7 | TRBV18 | NA | CASSPATHEQYF | TGTGCCAGCTCACCCGCAACCCACGAGCAGTACTTC
NA | TRBJ2-4 | TRBV5-5 | NA | CASSLIPGAENIQYF | TGTGCCAGCAGCTTGATTCCGGGGGCGGAAAACATTCAGTACTTC